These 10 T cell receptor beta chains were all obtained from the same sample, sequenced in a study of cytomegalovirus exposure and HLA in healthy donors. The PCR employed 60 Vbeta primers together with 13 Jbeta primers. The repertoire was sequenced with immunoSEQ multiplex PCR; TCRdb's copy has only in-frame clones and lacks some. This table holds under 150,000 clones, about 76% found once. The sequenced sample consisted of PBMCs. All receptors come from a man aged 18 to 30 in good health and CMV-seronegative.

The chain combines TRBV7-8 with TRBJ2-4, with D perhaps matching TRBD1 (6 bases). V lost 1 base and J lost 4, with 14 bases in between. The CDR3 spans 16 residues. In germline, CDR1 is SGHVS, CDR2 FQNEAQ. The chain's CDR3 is CASSLVTEQGKNIQYF. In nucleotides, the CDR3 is TGTGCCAGCAGCTTAGTCACAGAACAGGGAAAAAACATTCAGTACTTC.

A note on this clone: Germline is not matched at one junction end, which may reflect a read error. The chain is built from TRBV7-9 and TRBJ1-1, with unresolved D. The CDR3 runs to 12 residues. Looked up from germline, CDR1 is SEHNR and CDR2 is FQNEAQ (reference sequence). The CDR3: CSSSLMALEAFF. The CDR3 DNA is TGTTCCAGCAGCTTAATGGCCCTTGAAGCTTTCTTT.

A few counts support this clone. The CDR3 sequence: CASSWTPDSNQPQHF. Here the CDR3 DNA reads TGTGCCAGCAGCTGGACACCCGATAGCAATCAGCCCCAGCATTTT. The chain joins TRBV7-2 to TRBJ1-5; D may be TRBD1 (5 bases). V lost 4 bases to trimming and J lost 0 bases, with 10 bases between them. The germline V gene has CDR1 SGHTA and CDR2 FQGNSA. This CDR3 is built from 15 residues.

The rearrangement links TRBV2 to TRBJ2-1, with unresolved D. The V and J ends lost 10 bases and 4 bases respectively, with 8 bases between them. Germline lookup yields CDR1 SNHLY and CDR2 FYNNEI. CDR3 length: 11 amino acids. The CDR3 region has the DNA TGTGCCACTGAACGGTACAATGAGCAGTTCTTC. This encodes CATERYNEQFF.

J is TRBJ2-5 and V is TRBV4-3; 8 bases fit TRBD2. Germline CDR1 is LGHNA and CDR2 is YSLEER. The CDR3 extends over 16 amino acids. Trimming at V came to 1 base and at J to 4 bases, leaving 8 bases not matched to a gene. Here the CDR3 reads CASSQVSLAELETQYF. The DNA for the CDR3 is TGCGCCAGCAGCCAAGTATCACTAGCGGAGCTAGAGACCCAGTACTTC.

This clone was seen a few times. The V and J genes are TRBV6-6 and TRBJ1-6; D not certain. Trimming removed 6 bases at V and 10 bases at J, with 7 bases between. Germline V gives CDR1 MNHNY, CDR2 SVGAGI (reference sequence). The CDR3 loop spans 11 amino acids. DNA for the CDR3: TGTGCCAGCAGACGAGAGTCACCCCTCCACTTT. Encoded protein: CASRRESPLHF.

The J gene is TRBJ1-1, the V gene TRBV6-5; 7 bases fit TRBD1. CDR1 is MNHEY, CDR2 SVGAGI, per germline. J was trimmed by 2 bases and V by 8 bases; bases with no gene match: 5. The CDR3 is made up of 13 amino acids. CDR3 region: CASGTGDNTEAFF. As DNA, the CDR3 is TGTGCCAGCGGAACAGGGGATAACACTGAAGCTTTCTTT.

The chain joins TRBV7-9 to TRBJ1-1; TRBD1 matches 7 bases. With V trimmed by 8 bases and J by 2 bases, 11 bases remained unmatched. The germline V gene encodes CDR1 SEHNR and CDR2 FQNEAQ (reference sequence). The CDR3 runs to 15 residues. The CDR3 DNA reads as TGTGCCAGCCGCCCCTACCGGGACAGCAACACTGAAGCTTTCTTT. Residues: CASRPYRDSNTEAFF.

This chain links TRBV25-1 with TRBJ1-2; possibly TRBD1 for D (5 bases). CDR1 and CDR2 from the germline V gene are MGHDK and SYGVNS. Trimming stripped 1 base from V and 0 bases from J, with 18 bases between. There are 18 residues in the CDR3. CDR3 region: CASSESKGKVPSNYGYTF. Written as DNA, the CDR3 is TGTGCCAGCAGTGAATCAAAGGGGAAAGTCCCATCTAACTATGGCTACACCTTC.

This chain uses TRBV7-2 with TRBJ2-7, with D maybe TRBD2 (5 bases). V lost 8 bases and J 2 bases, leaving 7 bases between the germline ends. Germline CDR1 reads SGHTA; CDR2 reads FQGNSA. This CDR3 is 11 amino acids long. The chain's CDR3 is CASRGPYEQYF. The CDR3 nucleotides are TGTGCCAGCCGCGGGCCCTACGAGCAGTACTTC.